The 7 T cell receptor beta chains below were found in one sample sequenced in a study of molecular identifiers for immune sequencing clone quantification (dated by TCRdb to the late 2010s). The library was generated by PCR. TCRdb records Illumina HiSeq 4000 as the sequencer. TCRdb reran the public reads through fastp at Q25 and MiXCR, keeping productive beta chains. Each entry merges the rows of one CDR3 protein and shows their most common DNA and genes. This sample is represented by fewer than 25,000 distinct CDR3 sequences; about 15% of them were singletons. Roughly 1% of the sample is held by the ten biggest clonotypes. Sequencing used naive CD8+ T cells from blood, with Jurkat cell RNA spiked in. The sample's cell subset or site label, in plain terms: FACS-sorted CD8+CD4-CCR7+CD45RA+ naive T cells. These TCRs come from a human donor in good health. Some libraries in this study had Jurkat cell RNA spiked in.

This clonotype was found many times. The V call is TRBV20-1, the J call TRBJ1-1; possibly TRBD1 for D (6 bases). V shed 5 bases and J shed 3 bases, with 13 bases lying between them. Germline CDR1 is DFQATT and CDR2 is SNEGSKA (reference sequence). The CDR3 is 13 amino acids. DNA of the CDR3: TGCAGTGCTCCCTTGGCAGGGGACACTGAAGCTTTCTTT. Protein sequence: CSAPLAGDTEAFF.

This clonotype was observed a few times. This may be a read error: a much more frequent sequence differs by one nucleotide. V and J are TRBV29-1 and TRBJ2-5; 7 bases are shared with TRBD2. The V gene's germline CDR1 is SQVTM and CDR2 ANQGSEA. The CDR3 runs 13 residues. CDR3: CSVPSSGQETRYF. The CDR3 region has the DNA TGCAGCGTCCCTTCTAGCGGCCAAGAGACCCGGTACTTC.

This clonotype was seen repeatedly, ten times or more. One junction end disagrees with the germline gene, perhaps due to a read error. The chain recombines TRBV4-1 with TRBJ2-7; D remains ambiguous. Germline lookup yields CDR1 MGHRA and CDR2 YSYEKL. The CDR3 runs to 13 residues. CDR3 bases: TGCGCCAGCAGCGAAGAAAAAGCCTACGAGCAGTACTTC. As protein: CASSEEKAYEQYF.

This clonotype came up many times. CDR3 sequence reads: CASSQAGTSGTRTDTQYF. CDR3 sequence (DNA): TGCGCCAGCAGCCAGGCGGGGACTAGCGGCACTCGCACAGATACGCAGTATTTT. The chain is built from TRBV4-3 and TRBJ2-3, with 11 bases identical to TRBD2. Unmatched junction bases numbered 9, after V lost 3 bases and J lost 1 base. The germline V gene encodes CDR1 LGHNA and CDR2 YSLEER. This CDR3 has 18 amino acids.

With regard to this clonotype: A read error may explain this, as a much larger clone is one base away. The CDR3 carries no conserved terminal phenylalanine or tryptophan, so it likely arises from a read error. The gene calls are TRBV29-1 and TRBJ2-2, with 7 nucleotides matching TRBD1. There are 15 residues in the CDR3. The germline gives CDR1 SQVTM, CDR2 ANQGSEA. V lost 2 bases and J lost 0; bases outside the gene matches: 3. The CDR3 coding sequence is TGCAGCGTTGAACTGGGACAGACGAACACCGGGGAGCTGTTTTCT. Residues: CSVELGQTNTGELFS.

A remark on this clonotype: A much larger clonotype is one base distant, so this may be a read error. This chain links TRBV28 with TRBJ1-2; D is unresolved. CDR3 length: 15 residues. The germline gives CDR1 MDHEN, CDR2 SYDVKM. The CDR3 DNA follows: TGTGCCAGCGGTTTATTAGATTCAGAAAACTATGGCTACACCTTC. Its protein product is CASGLLDSENYGYTF.

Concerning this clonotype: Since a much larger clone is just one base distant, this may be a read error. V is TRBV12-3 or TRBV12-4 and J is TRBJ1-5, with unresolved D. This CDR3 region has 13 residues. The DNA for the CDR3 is TGTGCCAGCAGTTTAATAGCTTATCAGCCCCAGCGTTTT. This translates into CASSLIAYQPQRF.